This passage covers 4 T cell receptor beta chains from one sample sequenced in a study of PD-1 blockade in classical Hodgkin lymphoma. The time point was: cycle 4 day 1 (C4D1), after six to seven weeks of nivolumab. With no exception, relapse followed autologous stem cell transplantation in all patients, and brentuximab vedotin exposure varied. Using immunoSEQ multiplex PCR, the repertoire was profiled, and TCRdb retains in-frame clones only, with some absent. The sample lists about 60,000 clones, about 92% seen once, with roughly 8% in the top ten. Source: peripheral blood mononuclear cells (PBMCs), taken before the fourth cycle of nivolumab. The source is a human donor with classical Hodgkin lymphoma.

The V and J genes are TRBV5-5 and TRBJ1-2; the D is unclear. Between the trimmed V and J ends, which lost 1 base and 0 bases, there was a span of 10 bases. Germline V gene sequence: CDR1 SGHKS, CDR2 YYEKEE (reference sequence). The CDR3 contains 15 residues. The CDR3 DNA reads as TGTGCCAGCAGCTTGCGATACGGATCTAACTATGGCTACACCTTC. As protein: CASSLRYGSNYGYTF.

This chain uses TRBV6-1 with TRBJ2-7; the D gene is possibly TRBD1 (5 bases). CDR1 is MNHNS and CDR2 is SASEGT in the germline V gene. This CDR3 is 13 amino acids long. Trimming shortened V by 6 bases and J by 4 bases, and 13 bases separated the two germline ends. CDR3: CASRGQGRYEQYF. CDR3 DNA sequence: TGTGCCAGCAGGGGCCAGGGCCGGTACGAGCAGTACTTC.

This clone was counted once. The CDR3 loop is CASSFGTMAQYF. CDR3 bases: TGTGCCAGCAGCTTCGGGACTATGGCGCAGTATTTT. The chain recombines TRBV5-6 with TRBJ2-3; 7 nucleotides align to TRBD2. CDR3 length: 12 amino acids. CDR1 and CDR2 (germline): SGHDT, YYEEEE. J lost 10 bases, V lost 2 bases, and 4 bases had no gene match.

The chain has TRBV4-1 and TRBJ2-3; D remains ambiguous. V gave up 1 base and J gave up 4 bases, with 6 bases separating them. Germline lookup yields CDR1 MGHRA and CDR2 YSYEKL. The CDR3 has 13 residues. The CDR3 DNA sequence: TGCGCCAGCAGCCAAGGTGTGGCAGATACGCAGTATTTT. It yields the protein CASSQGVADTQYF.